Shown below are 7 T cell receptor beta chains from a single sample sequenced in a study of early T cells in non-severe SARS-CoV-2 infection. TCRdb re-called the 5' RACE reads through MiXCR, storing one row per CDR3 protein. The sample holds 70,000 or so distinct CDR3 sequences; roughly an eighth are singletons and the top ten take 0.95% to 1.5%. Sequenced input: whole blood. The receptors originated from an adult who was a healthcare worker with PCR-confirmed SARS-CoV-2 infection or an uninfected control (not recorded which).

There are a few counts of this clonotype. CDR3 in amino acids: CASSRAGYTDTQYF. The CDR3 region has the DNA TGTGCCAGCAGCCGGGCTGGATACACAGATACGCAGTATTTT. The genes are TRBV9 and TRBJ2-3; no firm D call. V was pared by 4 bases and J by 2 bases, with 11 bases between. The CDR3 contains 14 residues. CDR1 and CDR2 (germline): SGDLS, YYNGEE.

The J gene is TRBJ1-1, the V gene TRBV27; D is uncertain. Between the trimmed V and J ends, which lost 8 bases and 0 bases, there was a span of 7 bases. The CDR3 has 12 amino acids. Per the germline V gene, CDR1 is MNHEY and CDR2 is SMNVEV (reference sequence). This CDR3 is CASGQVNTEAFF. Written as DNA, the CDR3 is TGTGCCAGCGGGCAGGTGAACACTGAAGCTTTCTTT.

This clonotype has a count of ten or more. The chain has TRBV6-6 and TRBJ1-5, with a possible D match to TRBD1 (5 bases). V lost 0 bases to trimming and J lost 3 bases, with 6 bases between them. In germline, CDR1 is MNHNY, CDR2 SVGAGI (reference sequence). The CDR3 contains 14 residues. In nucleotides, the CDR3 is TGTGCCAGCAGTTACTCGACAGCCAATCAGCCCCAGCATTTT. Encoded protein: CASSYSTANQPQHF.

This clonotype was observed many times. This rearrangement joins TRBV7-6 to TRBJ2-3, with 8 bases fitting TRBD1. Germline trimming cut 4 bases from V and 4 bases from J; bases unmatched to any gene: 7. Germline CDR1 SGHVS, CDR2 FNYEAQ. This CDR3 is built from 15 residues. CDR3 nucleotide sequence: TGTGCCAGCAGCTCCAGGACAGGGAAGGCAGATACGCAGTATTTT. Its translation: CASSSRTGKADTQYF. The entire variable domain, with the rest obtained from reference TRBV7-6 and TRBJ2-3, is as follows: GAGVSQSPRYKVTKRGQDVALRCDPISGHVSLYWYRQALGQGPEFLTYFNYEAQQDKSGLPNDRFSAERPEGSISTLTIQRTEQRDSAMYRCASSSRTGKADTQYFGPGTRLTVL.

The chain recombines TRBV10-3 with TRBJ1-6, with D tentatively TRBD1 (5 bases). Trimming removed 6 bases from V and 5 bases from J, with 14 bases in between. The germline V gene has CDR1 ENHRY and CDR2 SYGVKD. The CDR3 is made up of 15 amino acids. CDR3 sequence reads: CAIRTTAADNSPLHF. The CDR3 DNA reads TGTGCCATCAGGACGACAGCCGCTGATAATTCACCCCTCCACTTT.

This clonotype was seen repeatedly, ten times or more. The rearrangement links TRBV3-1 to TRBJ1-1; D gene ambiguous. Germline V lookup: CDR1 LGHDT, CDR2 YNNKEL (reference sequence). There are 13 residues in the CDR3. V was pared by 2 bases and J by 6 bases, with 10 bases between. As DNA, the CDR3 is TGTGCCAGCAGCCAATCTAATGGGGCTGAAGCTTTCTTT. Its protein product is CASSQSNGAEAFF.

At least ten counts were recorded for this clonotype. CDR3 amino acids: CASSSTSGIYNEQFF. In DNA form, the CDR3 reads TGTGCCAGCAGCTCGACTAGCGGGATATACAATGAGCAGTTCTTC. The gene calls are TRBV7-9 and TRBJ2-1, with 11 bases matching TRBD2. V was clipped by 4 bases and J by 4 bases; unmatched bases: 3. The CDR3 runs to 15 residues. Germline values: CDR1 SEHNR, CDR2 FQNEAQ (reference sequence).